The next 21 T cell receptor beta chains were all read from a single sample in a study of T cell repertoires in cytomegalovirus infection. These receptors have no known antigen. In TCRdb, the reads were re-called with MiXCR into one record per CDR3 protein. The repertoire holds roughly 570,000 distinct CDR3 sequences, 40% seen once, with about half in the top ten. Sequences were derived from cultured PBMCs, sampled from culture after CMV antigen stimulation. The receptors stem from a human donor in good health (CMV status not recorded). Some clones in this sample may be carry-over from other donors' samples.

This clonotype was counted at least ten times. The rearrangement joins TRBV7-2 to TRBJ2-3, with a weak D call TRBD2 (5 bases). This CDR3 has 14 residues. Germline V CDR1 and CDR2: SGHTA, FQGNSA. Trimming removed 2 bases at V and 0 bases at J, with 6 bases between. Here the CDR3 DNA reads TGTGCCAGCAGCTTATGGACTAGCACAGATACGCAGTATTTT. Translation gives CASSLWTSTDTQYF. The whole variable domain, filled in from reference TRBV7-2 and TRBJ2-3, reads GAGVSQSPSNKVTEKGKDVELRCDPISGHTALYWYRQSLGQGLEFLIYFQGNSAPDKSGLPSDRFSAERTGGSVSTLTIQRTQQEDSAVYLCASSLWTSTDTQYFGPGTRLTVL.

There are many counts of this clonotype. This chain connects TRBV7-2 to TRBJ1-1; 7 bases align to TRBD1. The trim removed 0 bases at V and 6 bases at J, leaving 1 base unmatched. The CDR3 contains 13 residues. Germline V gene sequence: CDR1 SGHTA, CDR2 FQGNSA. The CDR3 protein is CASSLAGTAEAFF. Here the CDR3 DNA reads TGTGCCAGCAGCTTAGCAGGGACAGCTGAAGCTTTCTTT.

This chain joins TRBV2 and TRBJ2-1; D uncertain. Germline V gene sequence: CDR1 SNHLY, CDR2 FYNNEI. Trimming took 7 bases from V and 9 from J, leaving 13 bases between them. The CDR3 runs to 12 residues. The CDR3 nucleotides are TGTGCCAGCACCCTTGAGATAACTGAGCAGTTCTTC. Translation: CASTLEITEQFF.

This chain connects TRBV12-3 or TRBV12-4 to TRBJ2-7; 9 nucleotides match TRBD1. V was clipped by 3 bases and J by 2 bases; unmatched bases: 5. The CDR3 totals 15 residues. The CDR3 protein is CASSFRTGETYEQYF. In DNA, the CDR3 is TGTGCCAGCAGTTTTCGGACAGGGGAGACCTACGAGCAGTACTTC.

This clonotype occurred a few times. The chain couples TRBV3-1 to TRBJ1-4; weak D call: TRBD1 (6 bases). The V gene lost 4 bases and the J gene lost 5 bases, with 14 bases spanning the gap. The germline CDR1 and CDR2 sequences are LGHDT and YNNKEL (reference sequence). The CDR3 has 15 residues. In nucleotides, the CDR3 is TGTGCCAGCAGCCCCCCGACAGGATTCAATGAAAAACTGTTTTTT. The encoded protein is CASSPPTGFNEKLFF. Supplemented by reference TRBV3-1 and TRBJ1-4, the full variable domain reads DTAVSQTPKYLVTQMGNDKSIKCEQNLGHDTMYWYKQDSKKFLKIMFSYNNKELIINETVPNRFSPKSPDKAHLNLHINSLELGDSAVYFCASSPPTGFNEKLFFGSGTQLSVL.

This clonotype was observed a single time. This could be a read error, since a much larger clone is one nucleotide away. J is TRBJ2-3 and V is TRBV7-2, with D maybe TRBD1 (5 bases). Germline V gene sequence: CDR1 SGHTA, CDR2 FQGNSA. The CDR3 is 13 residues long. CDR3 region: CSSSFGAGDTQYF. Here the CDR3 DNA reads TGTTCCAGCAGCTTTGGGGCTGGGGATACGCAGTATTTT. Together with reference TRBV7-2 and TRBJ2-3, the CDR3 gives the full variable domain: GAGVSQSPSNKVTEKGKDVELRCDPISGHTALYWYRQSLGQGLEFLIYFQGNSAPDKSGLPSDRFSAERTGGSVSTLTIQRTQQEDSAVYLCSSSFGAGDTQYFGPGTRLTVL.

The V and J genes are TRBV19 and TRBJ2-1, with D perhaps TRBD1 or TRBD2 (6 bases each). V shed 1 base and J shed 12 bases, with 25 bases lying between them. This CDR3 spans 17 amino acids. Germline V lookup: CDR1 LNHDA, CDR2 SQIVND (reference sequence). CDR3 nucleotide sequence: TGTGCCAGTAGTATAGTCCCTTTGACTAGGGGGGAGGTGGCGCAGTTCTTC. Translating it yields CASSIVPLTRGEVAQFF.

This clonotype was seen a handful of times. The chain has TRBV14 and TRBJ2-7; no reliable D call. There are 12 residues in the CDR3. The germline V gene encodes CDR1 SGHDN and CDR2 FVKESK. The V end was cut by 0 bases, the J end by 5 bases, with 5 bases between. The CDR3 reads CASSQDFHEQYF. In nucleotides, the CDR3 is TGTGCCAGCAGCCAAGATTTCCACGAGCAGTACTTC.

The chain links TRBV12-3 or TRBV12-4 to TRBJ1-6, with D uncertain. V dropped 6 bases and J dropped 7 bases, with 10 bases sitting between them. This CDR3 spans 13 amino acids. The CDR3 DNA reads TGTGCCAGCAGGTCCAGTATGAATTCACCCCTCCACTTT. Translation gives CASRSSMNSPLHF.

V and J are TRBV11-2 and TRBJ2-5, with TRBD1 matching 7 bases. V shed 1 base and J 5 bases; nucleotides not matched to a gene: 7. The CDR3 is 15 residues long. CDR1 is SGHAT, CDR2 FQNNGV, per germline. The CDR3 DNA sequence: TGTGCCAGCAGCTTAGTGGGACAGATGTCGGAGACCCAGTACTTC. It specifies CASSLVGQMSETQYF.

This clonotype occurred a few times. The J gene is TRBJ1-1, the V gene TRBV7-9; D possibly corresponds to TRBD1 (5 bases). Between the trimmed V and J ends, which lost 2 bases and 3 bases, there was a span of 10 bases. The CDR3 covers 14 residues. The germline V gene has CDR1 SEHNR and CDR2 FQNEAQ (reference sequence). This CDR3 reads CASSLLGADTEAFF. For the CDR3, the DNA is TGTGCCAGCAGCTTACTTGGGGCTGACACTGAAGCTTTCTTT.

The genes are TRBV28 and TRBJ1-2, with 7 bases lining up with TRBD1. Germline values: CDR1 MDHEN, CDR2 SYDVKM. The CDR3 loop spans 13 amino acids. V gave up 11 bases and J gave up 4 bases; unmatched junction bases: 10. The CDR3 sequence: CAWGTASIYGYTF. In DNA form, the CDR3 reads TGTGCCTGGGGGACAGCAAGTATCTATGGCTACACCTTC.

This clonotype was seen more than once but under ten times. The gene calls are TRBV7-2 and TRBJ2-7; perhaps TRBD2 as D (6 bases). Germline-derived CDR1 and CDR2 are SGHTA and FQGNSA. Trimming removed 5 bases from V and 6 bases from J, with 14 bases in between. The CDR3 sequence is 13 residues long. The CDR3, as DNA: TGTGCCAGCAGCGCCTTTACTAGCTCCGAGCAGTACTTC. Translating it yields CASSAFTSSEQYF.

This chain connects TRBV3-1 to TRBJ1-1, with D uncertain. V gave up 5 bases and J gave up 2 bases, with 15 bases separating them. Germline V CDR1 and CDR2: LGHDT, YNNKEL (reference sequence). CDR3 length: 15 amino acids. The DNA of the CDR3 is TGTGCCAGCAGCAACTGGGAAACTGTAAACACTGAAGCTTTCTTT. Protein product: CASSNWETVNTEAFF.

The CDR3 region has the DNA TGCAGTGCTATCGCCTTTCAAAACAATGAGCAGTTCTTC. It specifies CSAIAFQNNEQFF. The chain links TRBV20-1 to TRBJ2-1; D ambiguous. Trimming stripped 4 bases from V and 5 bases from J, with 12 bases between. CDR3 length equals 13 residues. Per germline, CDR1 DFQATT and CDR2 SNEGSKA (reference sequence).

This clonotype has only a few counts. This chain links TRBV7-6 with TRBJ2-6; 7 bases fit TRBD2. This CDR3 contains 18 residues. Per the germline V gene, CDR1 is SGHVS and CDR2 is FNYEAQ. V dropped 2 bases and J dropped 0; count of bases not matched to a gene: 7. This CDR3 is CASSLWGGDFSGANVLTF. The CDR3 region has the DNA TGTGCCAGCAGCTTATGGGGGGGGGACTTCTCTGGGGCCAACGTCCTGACTTTC.

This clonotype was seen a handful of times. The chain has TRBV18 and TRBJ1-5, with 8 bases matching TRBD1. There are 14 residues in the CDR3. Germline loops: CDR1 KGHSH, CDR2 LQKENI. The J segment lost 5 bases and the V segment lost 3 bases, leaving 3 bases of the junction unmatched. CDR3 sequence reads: CASSPRTGYQPQHF. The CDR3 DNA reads TGTGCCAGCTCACCTCGGACAGGGTATCAGCCCCAGCATTTT.

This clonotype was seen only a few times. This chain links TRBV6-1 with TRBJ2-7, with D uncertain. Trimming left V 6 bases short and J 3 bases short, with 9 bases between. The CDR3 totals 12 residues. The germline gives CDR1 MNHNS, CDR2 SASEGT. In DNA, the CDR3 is TGTGCCAGCAGAAGCTTGGGCTACGAGCAGTACTTC. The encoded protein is CASRSLGYEQYF.

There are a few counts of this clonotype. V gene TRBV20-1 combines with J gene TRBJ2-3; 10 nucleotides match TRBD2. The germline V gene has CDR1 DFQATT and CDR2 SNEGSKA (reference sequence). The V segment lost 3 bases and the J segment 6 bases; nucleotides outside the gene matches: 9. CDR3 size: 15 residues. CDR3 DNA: TGCAGTGCTAGGTCCCGGACTAGCGGCCTCGATACGCAGTATTTT. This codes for CSARSRTSGLDTQYF.

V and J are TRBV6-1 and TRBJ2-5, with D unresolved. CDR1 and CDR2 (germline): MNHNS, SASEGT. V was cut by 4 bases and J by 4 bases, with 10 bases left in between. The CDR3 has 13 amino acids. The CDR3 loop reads CASSVSGLETQYF. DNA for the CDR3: TGTGCCAGCAGTGTTTCAGGATTAGAGACCCAGTACTTC.

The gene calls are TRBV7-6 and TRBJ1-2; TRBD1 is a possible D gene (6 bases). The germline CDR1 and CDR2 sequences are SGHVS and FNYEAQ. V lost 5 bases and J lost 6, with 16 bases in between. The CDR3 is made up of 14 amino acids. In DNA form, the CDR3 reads TGTGCCAGCAGCCCCGGGGGCAGGGTACATGGCTACACCTTC. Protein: CASSPGGRVHGYTF.